The clone carrying this T cell receptor beta chain was recorded a few times. The antigen remains unidentified. In TCRdb, the RT-PCR reads were re-called with MiXCR into one record per CDR3 protein. The table shows around 500,000 distinct CDR3 sequences, with 9.5% to 13% occurring only once. The sample is drawn from a study of response to subunit inactivated influenza vaccine. The study, taken as a whole, reports: Authors suggested seasonal influenza vaccinations each recruit few new T cells.

The CDR3 runs to 13 residues. The V gene lost 5 bases and the J gene lost 3 bases, with 11 bases spanning the gap. Sequences were derived from PBMCs from blood, sampled about 40 days after vaccination. The chain links TRBV12-3 or TRBV12-4 to TRBJ2-7, with a possible D match to TRBD1 (6 bases). This TCR was recovered from a man in his fifties or sixties who received an inactivated influenza vaccine. The CDR3 is CASSAGAVYEQYF. In DNA, the CDR3 is TGTGCCAGCAGTGCAGGGGCGGTCTACGAGCAGTACTTC.